This TCR beta chain was obtained from a study of regulatory T cells in long-lasting Graves disease. Investigators prepared the TCR beta libraries by applying iRepertoire HTBI primers and Arm-PCR of CDR3 regions. TCRdb re-called the multiplex PCR reads with MiXCR, one entry per CDR3 protein. The table has roughly 500,000 distinct CDR3 sequences, about 14% seen once. The CDR3 loop spans 14 amino acids. CDR1 DFQATT and CDR2 SNEGSKA come from the germline V gene (reference sequence). V lost 0 bases and J lost 0, with 9 bases in between. Ten or more counts support this clonotype. Its antigen is not known. Documented time point: newly diagnosed GD, antithyroid drugs for less than 3 months. The TCR library was made from RNA that had been extracted from PBMCs in TRIzol. Enrollment of patients was through an endocrinology department in Xi'an, China. Regarding the study as a whole: The study found TRBV28, TRBJ1-2 and TRBJ2-5 favored in persistent disease.

Another study also made use of these data, one on T cells in Graves' hyperthyroidism and ophthalmopathy. That paper notes: On the basis of clinical symptoms, serum thyroxine and TRAb, thyroid ultrasound and orbital computed tomography, diagnoses were made.

The source was peripheral blood mononuclear cells (PBMCs), collected at new diagnosis, from a patient treated with antithyroid drugs. This TCR was recovered from a man aged 25 to 45 with Graves disease. The V call is TRBV20-1, the J call TRBJ2-7; weak D call: TRBD2 (6 bases). The CDR3 reads CSARDQRVSYEQYF. The CDR3 coding sequence is TGCAGTGCTAGAGATCAGCGGGTCTCCTACGAGCAGTACTTC.